Shown below are 11 T cell receptor beta chains from a single sample sequenced in a study of cytomegalovirus exposure and HLA in healthy donors listed by TCRdb under 2017. The library was produced with the immunoSEQ multiplex PCR assay. Here the immuneACCESS table is served through TCRdb, limited to in-frame sequences with V and J called. Missing clones are a known gap in these copies; in checked studies unresolved V genes cover under half, and the rest lacks a known reason. A total of 70,000 or so clones appear in this sample, about 93% of them only once. The ten largest account for about 1.9% of the sample. The sequencing sample was made of PBMCs. These receptors originate from a woman aged 18-29 years in good health and CMV-seropositive.

V and J are TRBV7-9 and TRBJ2-7; 8 positions match TRBD2. V lost 8 bases to trimming and J lost 0 bases; unmatched junction nucleotides: 12. This CDR3 region has 16 residues. CDR1 is SEHNR, CDR2 FQNEAQ, per germline (reference sequence). This chain's CDR3 is CASGGASGLSSYEQYF. In DNA, the CDR3 is TGTGCCAGCGGAGGGGCTAGCGGGCTGAGCTCCTACGAGCAGTACTTC.

The chain has TRBV12-5 and TRBJ1-1; possibly TRBD1 for D (5 bases). Trimming removed 0 bases at V and 0 bases at J, with 14 bases between. The germline CDR1 and CDR2 sequences are LGHNT and FRNRAP. This CDR3 spans 17 amino acids. The CDR3 DNA sequence: TGTGCTAGTGGTTTGGTAGGCTCGGGGGGGATGAACACTGAAGCTTTCTTT. The encoded protein is CASGLVGSGGMNTEAFF.

The CDR3 reads CARSFGRRNTEAFF. The CDR3 coding sequence is TGTGCCAGAAGCTTTGGCCGGAGGAACACTGAAGCTTTCTTT. This chain joins TRBV7-5 and TRBJ1-1. TRBV7-5 is flagged as a pseudogene. This CDR3 region has 14 residues.

The genes are TRBV25-1 and TRBJ1-2; 7 bases are a match to TRBD1. Germline loops: CDR1 MGHDK, CDR2 SYGVNS. CDR3 size: 13 residues. V lost 6 bases and J lost 1; bases outside the gene matches: 2. CDR3 DNA sequence: TGTGCCAGCAGGGGACAGCTTAACTATGGCTACACCTTC. As protein: CASRGQLNYGYTF.

The rearrangement uses TRBV7-8 and TRBJ1-3; D is uncertain. Germline V CDR1 and CDR2: SGHVS, FQNEAQ. The CDR3 is 17 residues long. Trimming stripped 5 bases from V and 0 bases from J, with 17 bases between. CDR3 nucleotide sequence: TGTGCCAGCAGCCCAACCTCAGCCTACAGCTCTGGAAACACCATATATTTT. Translating gives CASSPTSAYSSGNTIYF.

For the CDR3, the DNA is TGTGCCAGCAGTCGAGGGAACACTGAAGCTTTCTTT. Protein: CASSRGNTEAFF. The J gene is TRBJ1-1, the V gene TRBV27; D uncertain. Germline-derived CDR1 and CDR2 are MNHEY and SMNVEV (reference sequence). This CDR3 is built from 12 residues. V lost 5 bases to trimming and J lost 1 base, with 5 bases between them.

In its sample, this clone was seen a few times. The V call is TRBV4-3, the J call TRBJ1-4; 7 nucleotides line up with TRBD1. Losses at the gene ends were 0 bases for V and 5 bases for J; bases not matched to a gene: 12. The CDR3 has 18 residues. CDR1 and CDR2 from the germline V gene are LGHNA and YSLEER. CDR3 amino acids: CASSQERDGTALNEKLFF. CDR3 sequence (DNA): TGCGCCAGCAGCCAAGAAAGGGACGGGACAGCACTAAATGAAAAACTGTTTTTT.

CDR3 region: CASSFSGLSSYNSPLHF. The DNA of the CDR3 is TGTGCCAGCAGCTTTTCGGGATTGAGCTCCTATAATTCACCCCTCCACTTT. This chain links TRBV7-2 with TRBJ1-6, with D uncertain. Looked up from germline, CDR1 is SGHTA and CDR2 is FQGNSA. The germline V and J ends were trimmed by 3 bases and 0 bases, with 12 bases remaining between them. The CDR3 is made up of 17 amino acids.

The table lists this clone with a count of one. V gene TRBV29-1 combines with J gene TRBJ2-3; 8 bases are shared with TRBD2. Germline CDR1 is SQVTM and CDR2 is ANQGSEA. This CDR3 region has 15 residues. V was pared by 6 bases and J by 5 bases, with 13 bases of the junction left unmatched. CDR3: CSVEAGTRHIDTQYF. CDR3 coding DNA: TGCAGCGTCGAGGCCGGGACTAGACACATAGATACGCAGTATTTT.

The table lists this clone with a count of one. The J gene is TRBJ1-4, the V gene TRBV7-9; possible D gene TRBD1, 5 bases. Germline V gene lookup returns CDR1 SEHNR and CDR2 FQNEAQ (reference sequence). Trimming removed 1 base from V and 0 bases from J, with 12 bases in between. CDR3 length: 17 amino acids. The DNA for the CDR3 is TGTGCCAGCAGCTTAGGGGGCCGTGGGGCAACTAATGAAAAACTGTTTTTT. Translation gives CASSLGGRGATNEKLFF.

The chain carries TRBV11-2 and TRBJ1-4, with 7 bases fitting TRBD1. Germline CDR1 SGHAT, CDR2 FQNNGV. This CDR3 is 16 amino acids long. The V segment lost 6 bases and the J segment 0 bases; nucleotides outside the gene matches: 7. The CDR3 is CASSSGQKSTNEKLFF. The CDR3 DNA is TGTGCCAGCAGTTCGGGACAGAAATCAACTAATGAAAAACTGTTTTTT.